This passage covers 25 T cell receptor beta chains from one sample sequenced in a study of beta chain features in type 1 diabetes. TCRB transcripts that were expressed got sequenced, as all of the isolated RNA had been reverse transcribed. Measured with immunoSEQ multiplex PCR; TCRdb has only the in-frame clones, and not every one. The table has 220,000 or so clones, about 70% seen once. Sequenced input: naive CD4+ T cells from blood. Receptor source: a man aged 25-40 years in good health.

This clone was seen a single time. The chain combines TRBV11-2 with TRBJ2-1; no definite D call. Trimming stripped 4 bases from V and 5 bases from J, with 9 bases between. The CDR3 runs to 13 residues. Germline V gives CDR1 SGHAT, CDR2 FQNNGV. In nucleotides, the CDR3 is TGTGCCAGCAGCTCCTATATCAACAATGAGCAGTTCTTC. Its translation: CASSSYINNEQFF.

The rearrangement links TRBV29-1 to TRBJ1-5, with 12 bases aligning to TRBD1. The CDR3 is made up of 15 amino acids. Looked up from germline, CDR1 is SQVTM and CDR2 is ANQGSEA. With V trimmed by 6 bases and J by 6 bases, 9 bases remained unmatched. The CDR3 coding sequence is TGCAGCGTGAAATCCGGGACAGGGGGCTTTCAGCCCCAGCATTTT. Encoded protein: CSVKSGTGGFQPQHF.

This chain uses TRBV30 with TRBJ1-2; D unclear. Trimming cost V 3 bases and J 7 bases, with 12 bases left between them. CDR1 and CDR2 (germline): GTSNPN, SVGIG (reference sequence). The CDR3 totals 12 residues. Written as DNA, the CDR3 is TGTGCCTGGAGCCCCCGATTCGGTGGCTACACCTTC. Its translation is CAWSPRFGGYTF.

The CDR3 reads CAWRPGLQGRTQYF. The DNA of the CDR3 is TGTGCCTGGAGGCCGGGGCTCCAAGGGAGGACCCAGTACTTC. The V call is TRBV30, the J call TRBJ2-5; D tentatively fits TRBD1 or TRBD2 (5 bases each). Germline CDR1 is GTSNPN and CDR2 is SVGIG (reference sequence). The CDR3 runs to 14 residues. V lost 3 bases to trimming and J lost 7 bases, with 18 bases between them.

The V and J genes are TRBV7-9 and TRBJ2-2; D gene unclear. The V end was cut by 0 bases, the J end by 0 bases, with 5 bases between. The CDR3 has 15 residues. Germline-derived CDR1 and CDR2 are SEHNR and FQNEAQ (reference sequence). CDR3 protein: CASSLADTNTGELFF. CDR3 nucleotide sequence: TGTGCCAGCAGCTTAGCAGATACGAACACCGGGGAGCTGTTTTTT.

CDR3 loop: CSVEGEDGYTF. DNA for the CDR3: TGCAGCGTTGAAGGTGAAGATGGCTACACCTTC. V gene TRBV29-1 combines with J gene TRBJ1-2, with D hard to call. V was clipped by 1 base and J by 6 bases, with 6 bases between them. This CDR3 is built from 11 residues. Looked up from germline, CDR1 is SQVTM and CDR2 is ANQGSEA.

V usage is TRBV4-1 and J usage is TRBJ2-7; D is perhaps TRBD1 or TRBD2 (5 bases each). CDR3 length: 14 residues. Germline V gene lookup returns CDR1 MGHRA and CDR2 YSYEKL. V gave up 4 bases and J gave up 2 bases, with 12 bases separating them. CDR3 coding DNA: TGCGCCAGCAGCCCAGGGACGGGAACCTACGAGCAGTACTTC. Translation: CASSPGTGTYEQYF.

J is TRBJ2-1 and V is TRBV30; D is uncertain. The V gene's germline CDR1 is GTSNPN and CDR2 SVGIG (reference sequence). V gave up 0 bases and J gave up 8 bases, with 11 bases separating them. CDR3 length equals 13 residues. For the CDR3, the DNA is TGTGCCTGGAGTGTACTAAGGAACGATGAGCAGTTCTTC. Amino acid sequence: CAWSVLRNDEQFF.

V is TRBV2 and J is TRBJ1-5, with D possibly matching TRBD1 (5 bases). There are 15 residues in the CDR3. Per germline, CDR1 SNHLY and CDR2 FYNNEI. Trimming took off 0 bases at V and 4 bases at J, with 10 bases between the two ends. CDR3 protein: CASSEALGANQPQHF. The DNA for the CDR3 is TGTGCCAGCAGTGAAGCGCTAGGGGCAAATCAGCCCCAGCATTTT.

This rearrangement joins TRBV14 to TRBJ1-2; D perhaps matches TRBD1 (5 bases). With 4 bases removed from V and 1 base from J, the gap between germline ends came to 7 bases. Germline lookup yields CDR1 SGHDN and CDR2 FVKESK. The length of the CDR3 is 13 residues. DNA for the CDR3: TGTGCCAGCAGCCCAGGGATTAACTATGGCTACACCTTC. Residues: CASSPGINYGYTF. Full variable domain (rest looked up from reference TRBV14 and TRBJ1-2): EAGVTQFPSHSVIEKGQTVTLRCDPISGHDNLYWYRRVMGKEIKFLLHFVKESKQDESGMPNNRFLAERTGGTYSTLKVQPAELEDSGVYFCASSPGINYGYTFGSGTRLTVV.

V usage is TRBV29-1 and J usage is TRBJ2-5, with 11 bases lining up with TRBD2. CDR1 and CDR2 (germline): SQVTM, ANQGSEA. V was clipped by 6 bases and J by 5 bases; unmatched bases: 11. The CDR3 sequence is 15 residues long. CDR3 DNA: TGCAGCGTCGCTCCCTGGGTAGCGGGAGGGGAGACCCAGTACTTC. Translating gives CSVAPWVAGGETQYF.

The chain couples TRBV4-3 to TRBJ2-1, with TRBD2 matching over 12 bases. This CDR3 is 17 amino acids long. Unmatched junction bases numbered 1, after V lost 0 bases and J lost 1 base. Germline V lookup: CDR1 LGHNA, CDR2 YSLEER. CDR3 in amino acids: CASSQELAGGSYNEQFF. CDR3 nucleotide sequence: TGCGCCAGCAGCCAAGAGCTAGCGGGAGGGTCCTACAATGAGCAGTTCTTC.

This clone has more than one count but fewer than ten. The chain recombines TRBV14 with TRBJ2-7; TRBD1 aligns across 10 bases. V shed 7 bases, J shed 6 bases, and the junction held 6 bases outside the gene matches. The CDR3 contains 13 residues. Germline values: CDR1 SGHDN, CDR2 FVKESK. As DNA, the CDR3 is TGTGCCAGCATGGGGACAGGGGCGCTCGAGCAGTACTTC. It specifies CASMGTGALEQYF.

CDR3 nucleotides: TGTGCCAGCACCCCGGCGGGGCGGGGGATGGATTCACCCCTCCACTTT. It codes for CASTPAGRGMDSPLHF. The V gene is TRBV7-2, the J gene TRBJ1-6, with D possibly being TRBD1 (5 bases). Germline CDR1 reads SGHTA; CDR2 reads FQGNSA. The CDR3 sequence is 16 residues long. With 7 bases removed from V and 8 bases from J, the gap between germline ends came to 21 bases.

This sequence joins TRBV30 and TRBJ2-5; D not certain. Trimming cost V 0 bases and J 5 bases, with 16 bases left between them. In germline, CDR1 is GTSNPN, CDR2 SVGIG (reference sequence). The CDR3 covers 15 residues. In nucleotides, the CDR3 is TGTGCCTGGAGTGTAGACTGGCAGGCCGATGAGACCCAGTACTTC. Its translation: CAWSVDWQADETQYF. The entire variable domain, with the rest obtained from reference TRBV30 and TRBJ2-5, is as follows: SQTIHQWPATLVQPVGSPLSLECTVEGTSNPNLYWYRQAAGRGLQLLFYSVGIGQISSEVPQNLSASRPQDRQFILSSKKLLLSDSGFYLCAWSVDWQADETQYFGPGTRLLVL.

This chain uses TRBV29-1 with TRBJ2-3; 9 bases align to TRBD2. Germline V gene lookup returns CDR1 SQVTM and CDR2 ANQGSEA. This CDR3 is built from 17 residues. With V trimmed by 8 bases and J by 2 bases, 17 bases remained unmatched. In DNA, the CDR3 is TGCAGCTCAGCTGGTGAGGAGACTAGCGGCTACACAGATACGCAGTATTTT. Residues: CSSAGEETSGYTDTQYF.

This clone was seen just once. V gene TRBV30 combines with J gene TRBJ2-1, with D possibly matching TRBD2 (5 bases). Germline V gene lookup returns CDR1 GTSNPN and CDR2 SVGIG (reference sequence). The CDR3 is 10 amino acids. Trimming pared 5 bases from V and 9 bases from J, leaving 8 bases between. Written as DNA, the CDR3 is TGTGCCTGGGGGGAGCGTGAGCAGTTCTTC. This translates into CAWGEREQFF.

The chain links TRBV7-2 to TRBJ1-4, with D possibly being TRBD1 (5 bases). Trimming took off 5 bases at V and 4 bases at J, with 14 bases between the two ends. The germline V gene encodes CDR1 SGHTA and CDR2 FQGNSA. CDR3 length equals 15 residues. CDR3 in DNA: TGTGCCAGCAGCCTGTCGGGGGGTCTTAATGAAAAACTGTTTTTT. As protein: CASSLSGGLNEKLFF.

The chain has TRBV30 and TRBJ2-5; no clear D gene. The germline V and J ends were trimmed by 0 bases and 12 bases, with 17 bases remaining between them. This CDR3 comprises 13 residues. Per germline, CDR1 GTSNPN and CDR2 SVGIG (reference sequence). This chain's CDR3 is CAWSVPAKGSEYF. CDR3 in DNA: TGTGCCTGGAGTGTTCCCGCCAAGGGCTCGGAGTACTTC.

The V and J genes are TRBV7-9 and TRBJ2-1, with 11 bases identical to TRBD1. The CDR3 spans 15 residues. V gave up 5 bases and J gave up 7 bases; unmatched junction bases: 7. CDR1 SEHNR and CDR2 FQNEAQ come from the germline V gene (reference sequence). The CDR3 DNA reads TGTGCCAGCAGCACCCGGACAGGGGGCGGGAATGAGCAGTTCTTC. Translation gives CASSTRTGGGNEQFF.

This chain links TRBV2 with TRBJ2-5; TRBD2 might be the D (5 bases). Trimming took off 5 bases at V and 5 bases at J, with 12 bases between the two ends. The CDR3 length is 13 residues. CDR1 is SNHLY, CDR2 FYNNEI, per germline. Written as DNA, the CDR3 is TGTGCCAGCAGTTTTACACTAGGGGAGACCCAGTACTTC. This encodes CASSFTLGETQYF.

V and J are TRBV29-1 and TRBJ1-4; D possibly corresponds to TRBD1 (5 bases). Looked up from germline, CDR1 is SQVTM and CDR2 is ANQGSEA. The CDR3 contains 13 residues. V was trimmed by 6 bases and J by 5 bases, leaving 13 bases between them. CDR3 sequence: CSVGSTGNEKLFF. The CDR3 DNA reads TGCAGCGTGGGCTCAACAGGCAATGAAAAACTGTTTTTT.

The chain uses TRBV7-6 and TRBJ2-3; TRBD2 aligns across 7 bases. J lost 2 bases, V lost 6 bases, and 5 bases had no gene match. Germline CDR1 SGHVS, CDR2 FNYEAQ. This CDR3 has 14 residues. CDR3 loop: CASRARGNTDTQYF. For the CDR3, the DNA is TGTGCCAGCAGGGCGCGGGGGAACACAGATACGCAGTATTTT.

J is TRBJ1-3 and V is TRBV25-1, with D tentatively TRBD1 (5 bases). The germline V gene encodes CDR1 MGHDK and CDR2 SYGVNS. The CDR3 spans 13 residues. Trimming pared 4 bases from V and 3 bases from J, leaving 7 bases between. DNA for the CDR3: TGTGCCAGCAGTGCAGGGATTGGAAACACCATATATTTT. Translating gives CASSAGIGNTIYF.

The chain's CDR3 is CAWTIGGSSTDTQYF. CDR3 in DNA: TGTGCCTGGACCATCGGAGGGAGTAGCACAGATACGCAGTATTTT. The rearrangement joins TRBV30 to TRBJ2-3, with D possibly TRBD2 on 6 matching bases. Per the germline V gene, CDR1 is GTSNPN and CDR2 is SVGIG (reference sequence). V lost 4 bases and J 0 bases, leaving 14 bases between the germline ends. The CDR3 has 15 residues. Supplemented by reference TRBV30 and TRBJ2-3, the full variable domain reads SQTIHQWPATLVQPVGSPLSLECTVEGTSNPNLYWYRQAAGRGLQLLFYSVGIGQISSEVPQNLSASRPQDRQFILSSKKLLLSDSGFYLCAWTIGGSSTDTQYFGPGTRLTVL.